This record looks at one T cell receptor beta chain sequence and its context. Its specificity is not known. This record comes from a study of graft-versus-host responses after intestinal transplantation. Notes on the study in general: Analysis identified GvH clones in recipient marrow, with some appearing first in ileum or blood.

Germline V gene sequence: CDR1 MGHRA, CDR2 YSYEKL. CDR3 length equals 18 residues. Losses at the gene ends were 1 base for V and 4 bases for J; bases not matched to a gene: 11. Sequencing used immunoSEQ multiplex PCR; TCRdb keeps in-frame clones, though not all of them. The sample yields roughly 92,000 clones, about 88% seen once. The receptor was isolated from a human donor who was the organ donor for an intestinal transplant. This specimen consisted of unstimulated CD4+ T cells sorted from spleen or lymph node cells, obtained before transplant. The V gene is TRBV4-1, the J gene TRBJ2-2, with 8 bases fitting TRBD2. CDR3 loop: CASSQAQRRGAGTGELFF. The CDR3 bases are TGCGCCAGCAGCCAAGCGCAGCGGCGGGGGGCGGGCACCGGGGAGCTGTTTTTT.